This entry lists 21 T cell receptor beta chains sequenced from one sample in a study of blood T cells in healthy people across ages. The authors ran a second PCR of about 6 to 11 cycles using a sample-barcoded 5' primer and a J-beta primer mix. TCRdb reprocessed the 5' RACE reads with MiXCR, giving one entry per CDR3 protein. The repertoire holds just under 750,000 distinct CDR3 sequences, with 20% to 25% as singletons. Source material: blood. These receptor sequences come from a man aged 70-80 years in good health.

With respect to this clonotype: The junction departs from the called germline gene at one end, perhaps through a read error. The chain is built from TRBV12-3 or TRBV12-4 and TRBJ2-3; a possible D gene is TRBD2 (7 bases). CDR3 length: 14 residues. CDR3 sequence reads: CASSGGASADAQYF. The DNA for the CDR3 is TGTGCCAGCAGTGGGGGGGCGAGCGCAGATGCGCAGTATTTT.

The V and J genes are TRBV6-5 and TRBJ1-5, with TRBD1 matching over 8 bases. Germline V gives CDR1 MNHEY, CDR2 SVGAGI. The CDR3 loop spans 14 amino acids. V lost 6 bases, J lost 8 bases, and 9 bases stayed unmatched. The CDR3 is CASRRQGAAEPQHF. The CDR3 bases are TGTGCCAGCAGGCGCCAGGGGGCGGCGGAGCCCCAGCATTTT.

This clonotype has only a few counts. This rearrangement joins TRBV3-1 to TRBJ2-3, with no clear D. V was cut by 3 bases and J by 1 base, with 11 bases left in between. Germline V lookup: CDR1 LGHDT, CDR2 YNNKEL (reference sequence). CDR3 length equals 15 residues. CDR3 in amino acids: CASSHTSSGTDTQYF. In DNA form, the CDR3 reads TGTGCCAGCAGCCACACCTCCTCTGGCACAGATACGCAGTATTTT.

The CDR3 DNA follows: TGTGCCAGCAGTTTAGGGCGAGGGACGGCGCGACGTGAGACCCAGTACTTC. It encodes CASSLGRGTARRETQYF. The V and J genes are TRBV12-3 or TRBV12-4 and TRBJ2-5; D may match TRBD1 or TRBD2 (5 bases each). There are 17 residues in the CDR3. V lost 1 base to trimming and J lost 5 bases, with 20 bases between them.

The rearrangement joins TRBV6-6 to TRBJ2-5; no firm D call. The CDR3 spans 13 residues. Deletions cut 0 bases from V and 4 bases from J, with 6 bases between. Germline CDR1 reads MNHNY; CDR2 reads SVGAGI (reference sequence). CDR3 in DNA: TGTGCCAGCAGTTACTCGGTTGTAGAGACCCAGTACTTC. Its protein product is CASSYSVVETQYF.

This clonotype has more than one count but fewer than ten. The rearrangement joins TRBV6-5 to TRBJ2-5; 9 bases are shared with TRBD1. This CDR3 comprises 15 residues. CDR1 and CDR2 from the germline V gene are MNHEY and SVGAGI. The junction had 9 bases not matched to a gene; V was cut back by 6 bases and J by 4 bases. CDR3 sequence reads: CASRIGQGWRETQYF. The CDR3 region has the DNA TGTGCCAGCAGGATAGGACAGGGGTGGCGAGAGACCCAGTACTTC.

The CDR3 DNA reads as TGCGCCAGCAGCCCCGACACCGCTAACTATGGCTACACCTTC. It translates to CASSPDTANYGYTF. The chain combines TRBV5-1 with TRBJ1-2; D unclear. Germline CDR1 is SGHRS and CDR2 is YFSETQ. CDR3 size: 14 residues. Trimming pared 4 bases from V and 0 bases from J, leaving 10 bases between. Together with reference TRBV5-1 and TRBJ1-2, the CDR3 gives the full variable domain: KAGVTQTPRYLIKTRGQQVTLSCSPISGHRSVSWYQQTPGQGLQFLFEYFSETQRNKGNFPGRFSGRQFSNSRSEMNVSTLELGDSALYLCASSPDTANYGYTFGSGTRLTVV.

The chain links TRBV24-1 to TRBJ2-1; the match to TRBD2 covers 8 bases. V gave up 3 bases and J gave up 7 bases; unmatched junction bases: 10. This CDR3 is built from 16 residues. Looked up from germline, CDR1 is KGHDR and CDR2 is SFDVKD. CDR3 protein: CATSDPGTRVENEQFF. The CDR3 DNA follows: TGTGCCACCAGTGATCCCGGGACTAGAGTGGAAAATGAGCAGTTCTTC.

The V call is TRBV10-2, the J call TRBJ2-5; perhaps TRBD2 as D (6 bases). Germline V gene data show CDR1 as WSHSY and CDR2 as SAAADI. Trimming left V 4 bases short and J 11 bases short, with 11 bases between. The CDR3 is 11 amino acids. Here the CDR3 DNA reads TGCGCCAGCAGTGCATCGGCGGGGCAGTACTTC. The encoded protein is CASSASAGQYF.

This rearrangement joins TRBV5-1 to TRBJ2-7; 8 bases are shared with TRBD2. Germline CDR1 SGHRS, CDR2 YFSETQ. J was trimmed by 6 bases and V by 0 bases; bases with no gene match: 8. The CDR3 covers 15 residues. DNA of the CDR3: TGCGCCAGCAGCTTGGCCACTAGCGGCCCTCGCGAGCAGTACTTC. Amino acids: CASSLATSGPREQYF.

The V call is TRBV20-1, the J call TRBJ2-5; possibly TRBD2 for D (5 bases). CDR3 length: 15 amino acids. V lost 0 bases, J lost 4 bases, and 15 bases lay in between. The V gene's germline CDR1 is DFQATT and CDR2 SNEGSKA (reference sequence). CDR3 sequence (DNA): TGCAGTGCTAGAGATATCGGGATGAGTCGAGAGACCCAGTACTTC. Encoded protein: CSARDIGMSRETQYF.

The table lists this clonotype with many counts. The chain employs TRBV7-3 and TRBJ1-1; D perhaps matches TRBD1 (5 bases). V lost 5 bases and J 4 bases, leaving 11 bases between the germline ends. CDR3 length: 13 residues. The V gene's germline CDR1 is SGHTA and CDR2 FQGTGA. The CDR3 loop reads CASSSRDGTEAFF. The CDR3 DNA reads as TGTGCCAGCAGCAGCAGGGATGGCACTGAAGCTTTCTTT.

The chain carries TRBV9 and TRBJ2-7, with 8 bases identical to TRBD1. With V trimmed by 1 base and J by 5 bases, 8 bases remained unmatched. The CDR3 is 15 amino acids. CDR1 SGDLS and CDR2 YYNGEE come from the germline V gene. CDR3 sequence: CASSVQPGQADEQYF. The CDR3 bases are TGTGCCAGCAGCGTACAACCGGGACAGGCCGACGAGCAGTACTTC. Full variable domain (remainder filled in from reference TRBV9 and TRBJ2-7): DSGVTQTPKHLITATGQRVTLRCSPRSGDLSVYWYQQSLDQGLQFLIQYYNGEERAKGNILERFSAQQFPDLHSELNLSSLELGDSALYFCASSVQPGQADEQYFGPGTRLTVT.

This chain connects TRBV2 to TRBJ1-1; 7 bases are a match to TRBD1. Germline V gene sequence: CDR1 SNHLY, CDR2 FYNNEI. V was pared by 6 bases and J by 1 base, with 8 bases of the junction left unmatched. The CDR3 has 15 residues. CDR3 in amino acids: CASRRQGVPNTEAFF. The CDR3 DNA follows: TGTGCCAGCAGGCGACAGGGAGTGCCGAACACTGAAGCTTTCTTT.

The chain carries TRBV13 and TRBJ2-2, with a tentative D call TRBD1 (5 bases). Germline CDR1 reads PRHDT; CDR2 reads FYEKMQ (reference sequence). CDR3 size: 16 residues. Between the trimmed V and J ends, which lost 0 bases and 0 bases, there was a span of 8 bases. This chain's CDR3 is CASSLGRQTNTGELFF. CDR3 coding DNA: TGTGCCAGCAGCTTAGGTAGACAGACGAACACCGGGGAGCTGTTTTTT.

This clonotype was seen many times. The V gene is TRBV29-1, the J gene TRBJ2-4, with 7 bases identical to TRBD2. The V gene's germline CDR1 is SQVTM and CDR2 ANQGSEA. The CDR3 spans 15 residues. V lost 3 bases and J lost 1; bases outside the gene matches: 6. In DNA form, the CDR3 reads TGCAGCGTTGAGAGCGGGACCTCTGCCAAAAACATTCAGTACTTC. Its translation: CSVESGTSAKNIQYF.

This clonotype was recorded a few times. The gene calls are TRBV12-3 or TRBV12-4 and TRBJ1-6; possibly TRBD1 for D (5 bases). Trimming took off 1 base at V and 9 bases at J, with 10 bases between the two ends. The CDR3 loop spans 14 amino acids. The CDR3 DNA reads TGTGCCAGCAGTTTAGAGGGGCTAGCTTCACCCCTCCACTTT. Translated: CASSLEGLASPLHF.

This clonotype showed up just a few times. Since the CDR3 does not end with the conserved phenylalanine or tryptophan, this likely comes from a read error. This chain joins TRBV29-1 and TRBJ2-5; TRBD1 aligns across 10 bases. The J call is doubtful: the DNA matches TRBJ2-7 better. CDR1 SQVTM and CDR2 ANQGSEA come from the germline V gene. This CDR3 is 13 amino acids long. The CDR3 is CSVTGTGALEQYL. The CDR3 DNA is TGCAGCGTGACCGGGACAGGGGCACTCGAGCAGTACCTC.

This clonotype was seen a handful of times. This rearrangement joins TRBV29-1 to TRBJ1-2; TRBD1 agrees at 7 bases. The V and J ends lost 7 bases and 12 bases, in that order; junction bases with no gene match: 14. Germline V gives CDR1 SQVTM, CDR2 ANQGSEA. The CDR3 extends over 12 amino acids. CDR3 in amino acids: CSAQTGEGRNTF. DNA of the CDR3: TGCAGCGCCCAAACAGGGGAAGGGAGGAACACCTTC.

J is TRBJ2-5 and V is TRBV6-1; a weak D match, TRBD2 (6 bases). This CDR3 contains 13 residues. Germline V CDR1 and CDR2: MNHNS, SASEGT. Trimming stripped 1 base from V and 11 bases from J, with 14 bases between. CDR3 bases: TGTGCCAGCAGTGAAGGGAGGGTACGGGAGCAGTACTTC. Translated: CASSEGRVREQYF.

The chain links TRBV20-1 to TRBJ2-1; 8 bases align to TRBD2. V was pared by 4 bases and J by 15 bases, with 14 bases of the junction left unmatched. CDR1 is DFQATT and CDR2 is SNEGSKA in the germline V gene (reference sequence). CDR3 size: 13 residues. For the CDR3, the DNA is TGCAGTGCTATATTACGTTCGGCGGGGGGTTTGTTCTTC. Encoded protein: CSAILRSAGGLFF.